These T cell receptor beta chains were read from a single sample in a study of cytomegalovirus exposure and HLA in healthy donors. Clones were sequenced by immunoSEQ multiplex PCR, and TCRdb holds only the in-frame ones, with some missing. The sample lists 100,000 to 120,000 clones, 67% occurring once. The sequencing input was PBMCs. The receptors were sampled from a young man in good health and CMV-seropositive. Both conserved end residues are part of each CDR3. D genes are given only for firm matches. Clone size is stated in some rows and not others, as once, few, many or a class when expanded.

d_gene: TRBD1; abundance: .; v_gene: TRBV7-2; j_gene: TRBJ2-3; CDR3nt: TGTGCCAGCAGCTCGAACAGGGGGGATACGCAGTATTTT; CDR3aa: CASSSNRGDTQYF
d_gene: TRBD1; abundance: .; v_gene: TRBV4-2; j_gene: TRBJ1-2; CDR3nt: TGTGCCAGCAGCCAAGGAGGGGGGACAGGGGTGGCTAACTATGGCTACACCTTC; CDR3aa: CASSQGGGTGVANYGYTF
d_gene: TRBD2; abundance: .; v_gene: TRBV7-2; j_gene: TRBJ2-1; CDR3nt: TGTGCCAGCAGCTTAAATAGCGGGGACAACAATGAGCAGTTCTTC; CDR3aa: CASSLNSGDNNEQFF
d_gene: .; abundance: .; v_gene: TRBV5-6; j_gene: TRBJ2-5; CDR3nt: TGTGCCAGCAGCTTGGCCAGGGCGGAGACCCAGTACTTC; CDR3aa: CASSLARAETQYF
d_gene: TRBD1; abundance: .; v_gene: TRBV10-3; j_gene: TRBJ1-5; CDR3nt: TGTGCCATCAGTCATGGACAGGGGATGGATCAGCCCCAGCATTTT; CDR3aa: CAISHGQGMDQPQHF
d_gene: .; abundance: once; v_gene: TRBV7-9; j_gene: TRBJ2-3; CDR3nt: TGTGCCAGCAGGAAAGAGAATACGCAGTATTTT; CDR3aa: CASRKENTQYF
d_gene: TRBD2; abundance: .; v_gene: TRBV11-2; j_gene: TRBJ2-1; CDR3nt: TGTGCCAGCAGCCCAAGGCGGACTAGCGACAATGAGCAGTTCTTC; CDR3aa: CASSPRRTSDNEQFF
d_gene: TRBD1; abundance: few; v_gene: TRBV25-1; j_gene: TRBJ2-5; CDR3nt: TGTGCCAGCAGTGAACCGGACAGGGGACCACAAGAGACCCAGTACTTC; CDR3aa: CASSEPDRGPQETQYF
d_gene: .; abundance: .; v_gene: TRBV4-1; j_gene: TRBJ2-2; CDR3nt: TGCGCCAGCAGCCATACTTCGAACACCGGGGAGCTGTTTTTT; CDR3aa: CASSHTSNTGELFF
d_gene: .; abundance: .; v_gene: TRBV10-3; j_gene: TRBJ1-2; CDR3nt: TGTGCCATAAAGGAGGAGGGGCGGCCTTACGATGGCTACACCTTC; CDR3aa: CAIKEEGRPYDGYTF
d_gene: TRBD1; abundance: once; v_gene: TRBV19; j_gene: TRBJ2-2; CDR3nt: TGTGCCGTACGACAGGGGAAGAACACCGGGGAGCTGTTTTTT; CDR3aa: CAVRQGKNTGELFF
d_gene: TRBD2; abundance: once; v_gene: TRBV19; j_gene: TRBJ2-2; CDR3nt: TGTGCCAGTAGTAAAACCCCCGGCGGGGGAAACACCGGGGAGCTGTTTTTT; CDR3aa: CASSKTPGGGNTGELFF
d_gene: TRBD1; abundance: few; v_gene: TRBV28; j_gene: TRBJ2-5; CDR3nt: TGTGCCAGCAGTTTATACTCGGGACAGGGGACCCAGTACTTC; CDR3aa: CASSLYSGQGTQYF
d_gene: .; abundance: .; v_gene: TRBV5-4; j_gene: TRBJ1-1; CDR3nt: TGTGCCAGCAGCTTCAGGAACACTGAAGCTTTCTTT; CDR3aa: CASSFRNTEAFF
d_gene: TRBD1; abundance: .; v_gene: TRBV4-1; j_gene: TRBJ1-6; CDR3nt: TGCACCAGCAGCCAAGACAGGGATTCCTATAATTCACCCCTCCACTTT; CDR3aa: CTSSQDRDSYNSPLHF
d_gene: TRBD1; abundance: .; v_gene: TRBV6-5; j_gene: TRBJ2-7; CDR3nt: TGTGCCAGCAGCCCCCGGGACAGGTCCCACGAGCAGTACTTC; CDR3aa: CASSPRDRSHEQYF
d_gene: TRBD1; abundance: .; v_gene: TRBV6-6; j_gene: TRBJ2-3; CDR3nt: TGTGCCAGCAGTCCCGGACAGGGGGAATCGTATACGCAGTATTTT; CDR3aa: CASSPGQGESYTQYF
d_gene: TRBD1; abundance: .; v_gene: TRBV6-4; j_gene: TRBJ1-2; CDR3nt: TGTGCCAGCAGGGGACAGGGTGAAAGCTATGGCTACACCTTC; CDR3aa: CASRGQGESYGYTF
d_gene: TRBD1; abundance: .; v_gene: TRBV5-1; j_gene: TRBJ1-2; CDR3nt: TGCGCCAGCCGACCCGGGACAGGGAATGGCTACACCTTC; CDR3aa: CASRPGTGNGYTF
d_gene: .; abundance: .; v_gene: TRBV30; j_gene: TRBJ1-6; CDR3nt: TGTGCCTGGGGTGAACGGGGGTCACCCCTCCACTTT; CDR3aa: CAWGERGSPLHF
d_gene: TRBD1; abundance: .; v_gene: TRBV10-1; j_gene: TRBJ2-1; CDR3nt: TGCGCCAGCAGTGAGTCGACAGGGCCTAGAGAGCAGTTCTTC; CDR3aa: CASSESTGPREQFF
d_gene: .; abundance: .; v_gene: TRBV19; j_gene: TRBJ1-5; CDR3nt: TGTGCCAGTAGTATAGGGACCAGGGGCGATCAGCCCCAGCATTTT; CDR3aa: CASSIGTRGDQPQHF